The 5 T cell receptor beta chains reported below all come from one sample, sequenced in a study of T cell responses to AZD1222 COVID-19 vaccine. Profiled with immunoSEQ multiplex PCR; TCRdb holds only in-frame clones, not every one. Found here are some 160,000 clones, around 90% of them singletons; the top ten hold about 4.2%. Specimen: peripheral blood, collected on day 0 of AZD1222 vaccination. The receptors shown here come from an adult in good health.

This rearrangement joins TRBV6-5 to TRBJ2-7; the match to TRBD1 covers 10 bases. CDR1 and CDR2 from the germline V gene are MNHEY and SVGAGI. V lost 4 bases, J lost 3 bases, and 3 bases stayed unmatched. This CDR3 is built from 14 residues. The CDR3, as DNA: TGTGCCAGCAGTTGGACAGGGGGGAACTACGAGCAGTACTTC. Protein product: CASSWTGGNYEQYF.

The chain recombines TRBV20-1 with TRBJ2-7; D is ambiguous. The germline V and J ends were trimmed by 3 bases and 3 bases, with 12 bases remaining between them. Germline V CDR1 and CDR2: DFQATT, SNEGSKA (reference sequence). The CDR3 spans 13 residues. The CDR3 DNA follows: TGCAGTGCTAGTTCTAGGACCGGCTACGAGCAGTACTTC. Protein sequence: CSASSRTGYEQYF.

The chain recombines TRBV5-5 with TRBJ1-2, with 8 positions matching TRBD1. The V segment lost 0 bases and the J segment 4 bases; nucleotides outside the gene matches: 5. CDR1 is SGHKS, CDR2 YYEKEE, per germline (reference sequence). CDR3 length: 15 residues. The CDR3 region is CASSLDVTGAYGYTF. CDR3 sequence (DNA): TGTGCCAGCAGCTTGGATGTGACAGGGGCCTATGGCTACACCTTC. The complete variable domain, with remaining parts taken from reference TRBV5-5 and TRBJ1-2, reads DAGVTQSPTHLIKTRGQQVTLRCSPISGHKSVSWYQQVLGQGPQFIFQYYEKEERGRGNFPDRFSARQFPNYSSELNVNALLLGDSALYLCASSLDVTGAYGYTFGSGTRLTVV.

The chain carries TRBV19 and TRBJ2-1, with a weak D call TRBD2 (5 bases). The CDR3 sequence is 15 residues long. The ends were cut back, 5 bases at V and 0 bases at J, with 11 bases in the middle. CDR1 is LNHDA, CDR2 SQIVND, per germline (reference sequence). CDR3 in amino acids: CASSGLTNSYNEQFF. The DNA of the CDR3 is TGTGCCAGTAGTGGACTTACTAACTCCTACAATGAGCAGTTCTTC.

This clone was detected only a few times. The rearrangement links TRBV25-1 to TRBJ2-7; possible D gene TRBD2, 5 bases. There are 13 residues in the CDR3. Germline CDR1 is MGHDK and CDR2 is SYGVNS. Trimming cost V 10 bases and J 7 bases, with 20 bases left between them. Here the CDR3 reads CATNGRASWEQYF. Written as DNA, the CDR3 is TGTGCCACTAACGGACGGGCTAGCTGGGAGCAGTACTTC.